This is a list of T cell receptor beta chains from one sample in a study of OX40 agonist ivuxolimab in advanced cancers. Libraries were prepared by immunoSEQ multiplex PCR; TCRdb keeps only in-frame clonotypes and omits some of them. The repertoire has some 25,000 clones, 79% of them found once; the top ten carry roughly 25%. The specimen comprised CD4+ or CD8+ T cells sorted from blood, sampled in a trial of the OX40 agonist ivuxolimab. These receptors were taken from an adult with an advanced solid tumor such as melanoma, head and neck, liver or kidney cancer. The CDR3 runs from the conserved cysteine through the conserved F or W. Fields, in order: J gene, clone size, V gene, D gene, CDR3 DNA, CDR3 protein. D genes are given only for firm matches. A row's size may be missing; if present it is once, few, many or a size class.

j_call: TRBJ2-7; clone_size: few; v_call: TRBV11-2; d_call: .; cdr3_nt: TGTGCCAGCAGCTTAGGGGGGGCGTCCTACGAGCAGTACTTC; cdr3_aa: CASSLGGASYEQYF
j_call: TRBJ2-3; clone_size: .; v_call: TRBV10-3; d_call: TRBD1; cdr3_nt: TGTGCCATCAACGGACAGGGCGGATCAGATACGCAGTATTTT; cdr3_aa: CAINGQGGSDTQYF
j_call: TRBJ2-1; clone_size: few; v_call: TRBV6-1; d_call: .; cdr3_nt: TGTGCCAGCCATTCCCTTAATGAGCAGTTCTTC; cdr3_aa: CASHSLNEQFF
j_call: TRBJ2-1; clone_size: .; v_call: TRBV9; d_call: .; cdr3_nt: TGTGCCAGCAGCGTATGGGGGGACAATGAGCAGTTCTTC; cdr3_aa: CASSVWGDNEQFF
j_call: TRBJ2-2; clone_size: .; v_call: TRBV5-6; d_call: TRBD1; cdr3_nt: TGTGCCAGCAGCTTTGGGACAGGGCACACCGGGGAGCTGTTTTTT; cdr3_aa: CASSFGTGHTGELFF
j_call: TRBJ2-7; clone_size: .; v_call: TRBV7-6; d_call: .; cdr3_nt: TGTGCCAGCAGCTTTGGAGGTTCCTACGAGCAGTACTTC; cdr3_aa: CASSFGGSYEQYF
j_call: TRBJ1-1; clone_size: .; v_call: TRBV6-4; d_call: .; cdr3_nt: TGTGCCAGCAGTGAGGCAGAAAACACTGAAGCTTTCTTT; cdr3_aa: CASSEAENTEAFF
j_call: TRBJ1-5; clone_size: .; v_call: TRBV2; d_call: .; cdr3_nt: TGTGCCAGCAGCGGTACCGGGACGGCCGGGAATCAGCCCCAGCATTTT; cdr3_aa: CASSGTGTAGNQPQHF
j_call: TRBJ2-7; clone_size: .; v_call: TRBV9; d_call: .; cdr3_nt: TGTGCCAGCAGCGTAGGAATAGAAACCTACGAGCAGTACTTC; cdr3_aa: CASSVGIETYEQYF
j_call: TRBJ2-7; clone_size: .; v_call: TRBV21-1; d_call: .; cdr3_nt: TGTGCCAGCAGCGCCTCGCGCCAGAGCTCCTACGAGCAGTACTTC; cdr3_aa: CASSASRQSSYEQYF
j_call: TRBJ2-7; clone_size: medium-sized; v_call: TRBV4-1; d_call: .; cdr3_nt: TGCGCCAGCAGCCATGGGACGTACCAGAGGGAGCAGTACTTC; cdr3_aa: CASSHGTYQREQYF
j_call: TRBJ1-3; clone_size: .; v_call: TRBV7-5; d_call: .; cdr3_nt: TGTGTCAGAAGCTTAGCCAGACAGGGGGATGGAAACACCATATATTTT; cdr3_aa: CVRSLARQGDGNTIYF
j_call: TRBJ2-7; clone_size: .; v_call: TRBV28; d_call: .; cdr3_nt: TGTGCCAGCAGTTTGTCCGGCGAGCAGTACTTC; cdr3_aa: CASSLSGEQYF
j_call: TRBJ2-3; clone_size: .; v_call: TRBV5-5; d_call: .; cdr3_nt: TGTGCCAGCACAGGGGGGGTAACAGATACGCAGTATTTT; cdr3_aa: CASTGGVTDTQYF
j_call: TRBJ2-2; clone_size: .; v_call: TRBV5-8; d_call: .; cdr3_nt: TGTGCCAGCAGACCCCAGGGGAGTGTGACCGGGGAGCTGTTTTTT; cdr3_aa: CASRPQGSVTGELFF
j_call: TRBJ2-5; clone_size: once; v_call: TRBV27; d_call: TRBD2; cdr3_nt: TGTGCCAGCACCTCCCCGGGCGGGAGAAAGACCCAGTACTTC; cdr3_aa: CASTSPGGRKTQYF
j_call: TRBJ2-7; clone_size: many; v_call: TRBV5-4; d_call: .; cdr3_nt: TGTGCCAGCAGCTCCCCCCCGAGGGGCTACGAGCAGTACTTC; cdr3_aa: CASSSPPRGYEQYF
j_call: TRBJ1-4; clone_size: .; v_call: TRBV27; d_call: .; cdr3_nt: TGTGCCAGCAGTTTGGGCACCCGTGGGGAAAAACTGTTTTTT; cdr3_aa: CASSLGTRGEKLFF
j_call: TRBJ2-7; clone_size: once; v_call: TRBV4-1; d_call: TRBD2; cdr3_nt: TGCGCCAGCAGCCCGTCGGGACTAGCGGGGGTATCCTACGAGCAGTACTTC; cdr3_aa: CASSPSGLAGVSYEQYF
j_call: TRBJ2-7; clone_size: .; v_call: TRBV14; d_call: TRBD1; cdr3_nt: TGTGCCAGCAGCCAAGCGACAGGGGACCTCTTCTGGGAGCAGTACTTC; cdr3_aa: CASSQATGDLFWEQYF
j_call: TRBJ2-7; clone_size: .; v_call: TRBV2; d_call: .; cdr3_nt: TGTGCCAGCAGTGGGGGTCAGGGGATGATTTACGAGCAGTACTTC; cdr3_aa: CASSGGQGMIYEQYF
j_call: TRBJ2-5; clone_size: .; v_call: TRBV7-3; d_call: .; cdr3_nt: TGTGCCAGCAGCCACCGGGCCTTGCGGAGGACCCAGTACTTC; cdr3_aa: CASSHRALRRTQYF
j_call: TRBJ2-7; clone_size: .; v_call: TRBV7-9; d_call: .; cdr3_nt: TGTGCCAGCAGGCGCGACGGAGGAGCCTACGAGCAGTACTTC; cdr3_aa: CASRRDGGAYEQYF
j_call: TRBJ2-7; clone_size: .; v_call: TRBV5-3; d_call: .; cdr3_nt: TGTGCCAGCAGCTTGGACTGGAGCTCCTACGAGCAGTACTTC; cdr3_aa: CASSLDWSSYEQYF
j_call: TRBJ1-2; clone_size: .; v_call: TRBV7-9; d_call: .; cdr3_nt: TGTGCCAGCAGCTTACTTCGCAGCGATGTTAACTATGGCTACACCTTC; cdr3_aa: CASSLLRSDVNYGYTF
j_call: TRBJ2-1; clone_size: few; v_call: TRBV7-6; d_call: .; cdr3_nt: TGTGCCAGCAGCTTAATAGCCGGTAGCTCCTACAATGAGCAGTTCTTC; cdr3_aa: CASSLIAGSSYNEQFF
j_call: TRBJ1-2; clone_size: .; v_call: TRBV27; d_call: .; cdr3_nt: TGTGCCAGCAGTTTAAGAAGGGGCTATGGCTACACCTTC; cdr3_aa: CASSLRRGYGYTF
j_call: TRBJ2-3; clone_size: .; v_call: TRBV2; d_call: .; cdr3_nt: TGTGCCACAGACTCTGGTGCGCAGTATTTT; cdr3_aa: CATDSGAQYF
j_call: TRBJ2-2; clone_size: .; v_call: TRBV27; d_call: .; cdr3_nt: TGTGCCATCAGTCTTGGTAGCTCTCCCGGGGAGCTGTTTTTT; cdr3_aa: CAISLGSSPGELFF
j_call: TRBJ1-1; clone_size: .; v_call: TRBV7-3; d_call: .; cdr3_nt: TGTGCCAGCAGCTCCCCTAGCACGTTGGCTTTCTTT; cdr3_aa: CASSSPSTLAFF
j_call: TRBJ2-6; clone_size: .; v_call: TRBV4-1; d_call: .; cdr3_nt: TGCGCCAGCAGCCCTGGAGGGAGCTCGTCTGGGGCCAACGTCCTGACTTTC; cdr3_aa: CASSPGGSSSGANVLTF
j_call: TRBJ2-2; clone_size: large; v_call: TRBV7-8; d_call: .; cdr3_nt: TGTGCCAGCAGCCTAGGCACTTCTTACACCGGGGAGCTGTTTTTT; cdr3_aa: CASSLGTSYTGELFF
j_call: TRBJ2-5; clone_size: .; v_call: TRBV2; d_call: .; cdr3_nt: TGTGCCAGCAGTTGGGACGGTCAAGAGACCCAGTACTTC; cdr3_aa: CASSWDGQETQYF
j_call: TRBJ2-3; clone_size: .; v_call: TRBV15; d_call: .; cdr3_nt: TGTGCCACCAGCAGATTACAACTCCGGGGGTCCACAGATACGCAGTATTTT; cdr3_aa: CATSRLQLRGSTDTQYF
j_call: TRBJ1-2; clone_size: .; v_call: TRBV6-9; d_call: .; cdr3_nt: TGTGCCAGCAGTATCAGTCCTCCAGGGTTGTATGGCTACACCTTC; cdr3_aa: CASSISPPGLYGYTF
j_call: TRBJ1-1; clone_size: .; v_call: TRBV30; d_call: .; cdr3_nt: TGTGCCTGGAGCGGTCCCGGAGGCTCATTTGAAGCTTTCTTT; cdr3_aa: CAWSGPGGSFEAFF
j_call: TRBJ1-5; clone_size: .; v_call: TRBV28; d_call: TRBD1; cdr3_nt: TGTGCCGGTAGACAGGGGGCGAATGTCACCATGCGCAATCAGCCCCAGCATTTT; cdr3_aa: CAGRQGANVTMRNQPQHF
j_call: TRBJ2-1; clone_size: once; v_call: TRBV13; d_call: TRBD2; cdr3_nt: TGTGCCAGCAGCTTATCTCCTAGCGGGGACTACAATGAGCAGTTCTTC; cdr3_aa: CASSLSPSGDYNEQFF
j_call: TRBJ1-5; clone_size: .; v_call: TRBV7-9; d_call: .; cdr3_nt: TGTGCCAGCAGCATGAGTAATCAGCCCCAGCATTTT; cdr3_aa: CASSMSNQPQHF
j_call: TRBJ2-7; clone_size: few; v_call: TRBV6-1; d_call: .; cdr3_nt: TGTGCCAGCGGGTCCTACGAGCAGTACTTC; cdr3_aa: CASGSYEQYF
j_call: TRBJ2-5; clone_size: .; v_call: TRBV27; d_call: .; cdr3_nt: TGTGCCAGCAGTTTCGGACGTCCAGAGACCCAGTACTTC; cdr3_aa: CASSFGRPETQYF
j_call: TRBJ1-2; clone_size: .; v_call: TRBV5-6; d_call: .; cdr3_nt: TGTGCCAGCAGCTTGGGGGTTTACGGCTACACCTTC; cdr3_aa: CASSLGVYGYTF
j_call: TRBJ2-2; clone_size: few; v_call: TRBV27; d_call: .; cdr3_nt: TGTGCCAGCACCACGAGCGGCAACACCGGGGAGCTGTTTTTT; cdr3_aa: CASTTSGNTGELFF
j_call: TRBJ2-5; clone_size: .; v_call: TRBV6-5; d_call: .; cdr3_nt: TGTGCCAGCAGTTTGGTTTACCAAGAGACCCAGTACTTC; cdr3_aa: CASSLVYQETQYF
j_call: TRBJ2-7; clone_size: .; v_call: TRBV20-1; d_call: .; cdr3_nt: TGCAGTGCTAGAATCGTAAACGAGCAGTACTTC; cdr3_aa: CSARIVNEQYF
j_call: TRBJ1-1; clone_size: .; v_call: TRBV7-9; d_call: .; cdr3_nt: TGTGCCAGCAGCCAGGGGACATTTGAAGCTTTCTTT; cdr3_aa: CASSQGTFEAFF
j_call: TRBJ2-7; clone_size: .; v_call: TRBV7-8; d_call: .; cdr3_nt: TGTGCCAGCAGCCCCCCCCTGGGGAGTTTCTCCTACGAGCAGTACTTC; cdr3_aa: CASSPPLGSFSYEQYF
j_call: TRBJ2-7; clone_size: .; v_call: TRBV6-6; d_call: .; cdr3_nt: TGTGCCAGCAGTTCGGGACGGCACGAGCAGTACTTC; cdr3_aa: CASSSGRHEQYF
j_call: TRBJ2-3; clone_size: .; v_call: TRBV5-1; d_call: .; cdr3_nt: TGCGCCAGCAGCGGTGGGGGGCTTGGCACAGATACGCAGTATTTT; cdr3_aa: CASSGGGLGTDTQYF
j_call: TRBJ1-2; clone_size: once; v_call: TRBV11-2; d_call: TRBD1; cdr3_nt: TGTGCCAGCAGCTTAACCGGACAGGGGCGAGATGGCTACACCTTC; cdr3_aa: CASSLTGQGRDGYTF
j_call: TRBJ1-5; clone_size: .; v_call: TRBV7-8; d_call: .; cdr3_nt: TGTGCCAGCAGCACCCGGGGGGAGTTGGGGCAGCCCCAGCATTTT; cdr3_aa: CASSTRGELGQPQHF
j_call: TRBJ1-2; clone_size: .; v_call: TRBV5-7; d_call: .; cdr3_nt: TGTGCCAGCACCCTTTCCGGCCGGGGGGACTATGGCTACACCTTC; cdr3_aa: CASTLSGRGDYGYTF
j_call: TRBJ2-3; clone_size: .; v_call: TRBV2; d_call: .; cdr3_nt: TGTGCCAGCAGTGAAGCGACAGGCCCTAGCACAGATACGCAGTATTTT; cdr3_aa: CASSEATGPSTDTQYF
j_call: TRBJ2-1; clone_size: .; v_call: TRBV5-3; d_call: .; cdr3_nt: TGTGCCAGCAGCTTGGTCGGGGTTGATGAGCAGTTCTTC; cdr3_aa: CASSLVGVDEQFF
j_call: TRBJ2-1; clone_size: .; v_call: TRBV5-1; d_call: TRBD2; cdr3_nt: TGCGCCAGCAGCTTGGCCAAAGCGGGGAGGGAGGGGAATGAGCAGTTCTTC; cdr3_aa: CASSLAKAGREGNEQFF
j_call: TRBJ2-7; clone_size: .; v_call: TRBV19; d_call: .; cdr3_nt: TGTGCCAGTAGTTTCCAGGGTGTGGGACCTATCTACGAGCAGTACTTC; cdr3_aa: CASSFQGVGPIYEQYF
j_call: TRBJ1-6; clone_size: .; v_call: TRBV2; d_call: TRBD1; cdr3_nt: TGTGCCAGCAGTCGTCCGGGACAGGAAAATTCACCCCTCCACTTT; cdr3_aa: CASSRPGQENSPLHF
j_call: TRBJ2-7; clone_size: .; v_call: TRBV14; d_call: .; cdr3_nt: TGTGCCAGCAGCCAAGATCCCACAGTTGATTTCTCCTACGAGCAGTACTTC; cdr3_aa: CASSQDPTVDFSYEQYF
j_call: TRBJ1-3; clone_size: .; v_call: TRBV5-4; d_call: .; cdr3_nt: TGTGCCAGCAGCTTAGGGGAGACCCGAAACACCATATATTTT; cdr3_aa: CASSLGETRNTIYF
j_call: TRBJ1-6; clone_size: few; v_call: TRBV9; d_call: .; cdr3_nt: TGTGCCAGCAGTCCCGGGACGGATAATTCACCCCTCCACTTT; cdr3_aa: CASSPGTDNSPLHF